Given below is one T cell receptor (beta chain) in context. The antigen is undetermined. These data originate in a study of identifying expanded T cells in peripheral blood. Data came from immunoSEQ multiplex PCR; TCRdb stores just in-frame clones and leaves some out. The table lists about 82,000 clones, roughly 90% of them singletons. The CDR3 spans 13 residues. CDR1 and CDR2 from the germline V gene are SGHTA and FQGNSA. V lost 4 bases, J lost 4 bases, and 10 bases lay in between. Study observations and caveats: Clone count variance between roughly two-week samples rose with total template count.

The material sequenced was blood. This sequence originates from a person between 18 and 75 years old in good health. V gene TRBV7-2 combines with J gene TRBJ1-2; D is unresolved. In DNA, the CDR3 is TGTGCCAGCAGCTCCCCCGGGATCTATGGCTACACCTTC. It is translated as CASSSPGIYGYTF.